The present T cell receptor beta chain was sequenced within a study of T cell responses to AZD1222 COVID-19 vaccine. Assay used: immunoSEQ multiplex PCR; TCRdb lists only in-frame clones, some missing. The table shows under 200,000 clones, with 90% to 95% occurring only once. V dropped 6 bases and J dropped 6; count of bases not matched to a gene: 7. The CDR3 is 14 residues long. Germline V lookup: CDR1 LNHDA, CDR2 SQIVND (reference sequence). Study-level findings and limits: Recipients of AZD1222 seropositive at baseline numbered only five or six.

About this clone: The antigen is undetermined.

The gene calls are TRBV19 and TRBJ2-7; TRBD1 matches 11 bases. The specimen was peripheral blood, collected 28 days after the second dose of the MenACWY control vaccine. The receptor was derived from an adult who received the MenACWY meningococcal vaccine as a control. The CDR3 reads CASSPTGTGGEQYF. In DNA, the CDR3 is TGTGCCAGTAGCCCCACCGGGACAGGGGGCGAGCAGTACTTC.